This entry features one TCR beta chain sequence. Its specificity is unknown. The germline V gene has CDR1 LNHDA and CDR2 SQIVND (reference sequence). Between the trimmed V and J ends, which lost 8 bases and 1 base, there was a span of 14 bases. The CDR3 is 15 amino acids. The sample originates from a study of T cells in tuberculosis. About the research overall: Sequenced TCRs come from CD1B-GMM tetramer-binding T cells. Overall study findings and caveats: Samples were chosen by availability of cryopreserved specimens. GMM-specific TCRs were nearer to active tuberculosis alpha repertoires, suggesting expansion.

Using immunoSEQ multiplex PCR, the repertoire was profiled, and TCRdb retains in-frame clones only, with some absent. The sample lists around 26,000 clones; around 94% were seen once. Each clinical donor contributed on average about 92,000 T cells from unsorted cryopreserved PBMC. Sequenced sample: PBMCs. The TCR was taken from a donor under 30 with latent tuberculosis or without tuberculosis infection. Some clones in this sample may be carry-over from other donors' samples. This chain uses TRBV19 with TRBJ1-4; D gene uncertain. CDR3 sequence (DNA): TGTGCCAGTTTAGAGTTGGGCCGAACTAATGAAAAACTGTTTTTT. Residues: CASLELGRTNEKLFF.